Included here is one T cell receptor (beta chain) sequence, with context. Its antigen is currently unknown. The sample originates from a study of cytomegalovirus exposure and HLA in healthy donors. Findings and caveats of the study: One later analysis reportedly identified an Asian-associated ancestry cluster that showed fewer N-insertions than the roughly 670-donor mean. High specificity and sensitivity for cytomegalovirus status were reported for the classifier.

Vbeta (60) and Jbeta (13) primers were used in the PCR. TCRdb keeps only in-frame clones here, not all; method: immunoSEQ multiplex PCR. The table has about 190,000 clones, roughly 84% seen once. V dropped 0 bases and J dropped 0; count of bases not matched to a gene: 8. CDR1 is GTSNPN and CDR2 is SVGIG in the germline V gene (reference sequence). The CDR3 covers 17 residues. Material for sequencing was PBMCs. The chain has TRBV30 and TRBJ1-2, with 9 bases aligning to TRBD1. This sequence originates from a boy aged 2-9 years in good health and CMV-seronegative. The CDR3 loop reads CAWSVGFTGGPNYGYTF. The CDR3 DNA is TGTGCCTGGAGTGTAGGGTTTACAGGGGGCCCTAACTATGGCTACACCTTC. The full variable domain, completed using reference TRBV30 and TRBJ1-2, is SQTIHQWPATLVQPVGSPLSLECTVEGTSNPNLYWYRQAAGRGLQLLFYSVGIGQISSEVPQNLSASRPQDRQFILSSKKLLLSDSGFYLCAWSVGFTGGPNYGYTFGSGTRLTVV.